This T cell receptor beta chain was profiled in a study of T cell responses to AZD1222 COVID-19 vaccine. General observations from the study: Along spike, vaccine-associated CD4 TCRs were found throughout, with dominance at 160-218 and 743-854. Recipients of two AZD1222 doses showed rising Spike-specific TCR breadth and depth. At study baseline, merely roughly 6 AZD1222 recipients were seropositive.

On this clone: The antigen is undetermined.

Data came from immunoSEQ multiplex PCR; TCRdb stores just in-frame clones and leaves some out. The sample holds some 130,000 clones, approximately 88% seen once. Germline V gene sequence: CDR1 SNHLY, CDR2 FYNNEI. The CDR3 runs 10 residues. Trimming took off 5 bases at V and 8 bases at J, with 6 bases between the two ends. The clonotype was recovered from an adult in good health. The sequenced sample was peripheral blood, obtained on day 0 of MenACWY control vaccination. J is TRBJ1-2 and V is TRBV2; D might be TRBD1 (5 bases). The CDR3 here is CASSNRGYTF. CDR3 DNA: TGTGCCAGCAGTAACAGGGGCTACACCTTC.